This T cell receptor (beta chain) was recorded in a study of technical replicates of blood from several donors (TCRdb year 2017). Receptor amplification or capture employed the immunoSEQ multiplex PCR assay. Held by TCRdb, this immuneACCESS table contains in-frame sequences only and omits some clones. Under half of the omission traces to an unresolved V gene where checked; the cause of the rest is unknown. The sample table lists tens of thousands of clones, roughly 95% of them with a count of one. Jointly, the top ten make up 0.3% to 0.4% of the sample. As regards this clone: Its binding antigen is unknown. No base qualities exist here, and no much larger clone lies one base off it.

Sequencing used T cells isolated from PBMCs. This clonotype was obtained from a human donor in good health.

CDR3 region: CASSPTSGTAGELFF. The nucleotides are TGCGCCAGCAGCCCGACTAGCGGAACTGCCGGGGAGCTGTTTTTT. The chain couples TRBV5-1 to TRBJ2-2, with TRBD2 identical over 9 junction bases. CDR1 and CDR2 are read off the germline V gene as SGHRS and YFSETQ. From the cysteine through the phenylalanine, the CDR3 covers 15 amino acids. Here the CDR3 DNA is all that survives: 45 bases in frame from base 1. At the junction V is shortened by 4 bases and J by 6 bases; bases outside the gene matches: 7.